The present T cell receptor beta chain was sequenced within a study of cytomegalovirus exposure and HLA in healthy donors. About the research overall: In a previous analysis, approximately 110 million unique TCR beta sequences were found from some 180 million T cells.

The PCR contained 60 Vbeta and 13 Jbeta primers. Sequenced by immunoSEQ multiplex PCR; TCRdb stores in-frame clones only, minus some. This sample contains around 190,000 clones. Broader study findings: As was reported, the HLA-A and HLA-B alleles of most subjects were accurately predicted from TCR beta sequences. Later work found that TCR association rates differed between HLA loci; DRB1 had the most and HLA-C the fewest.

About this clone: Antigen: not known. Within the sample, other DNA sequences also encode this same CDR3.

This TCR was recovered from a woman under 40 in good health and CMV-seropositive. Sequencing used PBMCs.

The CDR3 reads CASSLGQGGNQPQHF. DNA of the CDR3: TGCGCCAGCAGCTTGGGGCAGGGTGGCAATCAGCCCCAGCATTTT. The genes are TRBV5-1 and TRBJ1-5, with a possible D match to TRBD1 (5 bases). Looked up from germline, CDR1 is SGHRS and CDR2 is YFSETQ. The CDR3 length is 15 residues. V dropped 0 bases and J dropped 2 bases, with 9 bases sitting between them.